This T cell receptor (beta chain) was documented in a study of cytomegalovirus exposure and HLA in healthy donors (dated by TCRdb to the late 2010s). As for the study more broadly: According to an earlier analysis of 587 of the donors, about 179 million T cells yielded approximately 120 million unique TCR beta sequences and 276 Gb of sequence data. An early release covering some 640 HLA-typed donors comprised 250 to 350 gigabases of sequencing data and 65 million to 100 million unique TCR sequences. Among the roughly 370 genotyped donors, more than 70% belonged to the genetic ancestry cluster associated with self-reported Caucasian donors. The aim of the study was to test whether cataloging public T cell receptors could identify signatures of past pathogen exposure. The study used immunosequencing to profile the T cell repertoires of 666 subjects and linked those repertoires to cytomegalovirus serostatus. A separate validation cohort of 100 to 150 different subjects was used in addition to the roughly 700-subject first cohort. High-throughput TCR immunosequencing, statistical association of individual TCRs with disease status, and machine learning were combined to predict cytomegalovirus infection status. In a later analysis, previously published TCR beta repertoires from 666 donors were re-analyzed and high-resolution HLA genotyping was added so that TCR occurrence patterns could be studied. In the later analysis, no new phenotypic data were used to find candidate immune exposures; instead, reliance was placed on TCR beta sequences and their occurrence across donors. An earlier analysis of 500 to 750 of the donors applied high-throughput TCR beta sequencing to assess whether each TCR beta V gene segment acted as functional or pseudogenic. Donor age, sex, ethnicity and CMV serostatus were collected together with the repertoire data. Genome-wide SNP genotypes for about 60% of the roughly 670 donors were used in a later genetic analysis, which treated that subset as a discovery cohort. Every repertoire in the discovery cohort had been generated on one and the same sequencing platform. HLA typing included class I and class II loci at four-digit resolution. The number of donors typed differed by locus, with roughly 620-630 for A, B, C, DRB1 and DQB1, 522 for DQA1, approximately 580 for DPA1, and some 450 for DPB1. About five DR-DQ haplotypes were treated as single units for association and clustering because of strong linkage in the cohort. Among about 370 genotyped donors of the cohort, an average of approximately 200,000 unique TCR beta nucleotide sequences was sequenced per donor, of which approximately 18% were non-productive. General conclusions and limits of the study: Across donors, most TCR sequences were observed very rarely, whereas some public TCRs were present in many individuals. According to the authors, the approach could potentially be generalized to other disease states and immunological phenotypes. At a false discovery rate of 0.05, a later analysis linked 15,000 to 20,000 TCR beta sequences to specific HLA alleles. A group of highly shared sequence variants was considered likely to be a technical artifact of the sequencing pipeline. In this cohort, only TCR beta chains were sequenced, and detectable features were limited by the absence of alpha or paired-chain data. The earlier analysis of fewer than 750 of the donors excluded 15 to 20 rarely observed V segments, including chromosome 9 orphons, because counts were too low. Broadly in line with IMGT annotations, most TCR beta V segments showed up in productive rearrangements about 90% or about 30% of the time in an earlier analysis of several hundred of the donors. A further reported finding was that TCR beta sequences accurately predicted the HLA-A and HLA-B alleles for most subjects in the first cohort. The 87-base-pair reads could not distinguish some IMGT-functional V segments, including TRBV6-2 and TRBV6-3, so those segments were excluded. A later analysis reported that several top co-occurrence clusters appeared linked to parvovirus B19, influenza, CMV and Epstein-Barr virus. An association between a missense DCLRE1C variant and V-gene and J-gene trimming of TCR beta chains was found in a later genetic analysis and replicated in an independent cohort. Immune exposure information for the cohort was limited to CMV serostatus. According to a later analysis, TCR association rates differed among HLA loci, with DRB1 alleles showing the most associated TCRs and HLA-C alleles showing the fewest. The presence/absence analyses assumed that sequencing depth was roughly uniform across donors, and that assumption may not be true. The study gave a list of some 150 TCR beta chains associated with cytomegalovirus. A later analysis found that HLA-associated TCR beta chains were more clonally expanded and had lower generation probabilities than equally common non-associated chains. Correlated functional status among segregating V segments might be attributable to linkage disequilibrium, but an unknown experimental factor could not be ruled out. In a later genetic analysis, fewer N-insertions in productive TCRs were reported among donors in an Asian-associated ancestry cluster than the approximately 670-donor mean. Cytomegalovirus status was reported to be diagnosed by the classifier with high specificity and sensitivity in both the original and validation cohorts. A few of the identified cytomegalovirus-associated TCR beta chains were confirmed in vitro to be specific for cytomegalovirus antigens. HLA typing was unavailable for some donors at each locus, so association tests used only the typed subset. Strong co-occurrence of HLA alleles, especially DR and DQ, made assigning TCR associations to individual alleles difficult. In a later analysis, most CMV-associated TCR beta chains were found to appear HLA-restricted, with HLA associations seemingly driven largely by CMV exposure.

This clone occurred a few times. Its antigen specificity is not known. Per-base quality was not reported, and no clone a single base away is much larger than it. The method was the immunoSEQ multiplex PCR assay. The multiplex PCR relied on a mix of 60 forward primers for TCR Vbeta segments and 13 reverse primers for TCR Jbeta segments. The CDR3 region of rearranged TCR beta genes was amplified from genomic DNA by a multiplex PCR assay. On the Illumina HiSeq System, the amplified TCR beta libraries were sequenced as 87-base-pair reads. As for how the authors treated the data: A later analysis tallied roughly 78 million unique TCR beta chains across the 640 or so repertoires, and some 10 million of those chains were shared by two or more donors. Raw reads were error-corrected and collapsed into unique sequences by a nearest-neighbor algorithm in which closely related sequences were merged to remove PCR and sequencing errors. To assign V, D and J gene segments, CDR3 sequences were aligned to IMGT reference sequences. Each retained sequence needed at least a six-nucleotide match to both a V gene segment and a J gene segment. A rearrangement was called productive if the CDR3 had no stop codons and remained in frame with V and J, and every other rearrangement was called non-productive. CDR3 was defined by IMGT convention, running from the second conserved V-encoded cysteine to the conserved J-encoded phenylalanine. Sequences without an unambiguous match to a single V gene segment were excluded from the earlier analysis of 587 of the donors. In an earlier analysis of 450 to 750 of the donors, a V segment was called functional when productive rearrangements were above 56.7%, and segregating when the standard deviation between donors exceeded 5%. A statistical classification framework was developed to diagnose cytomegalovirus status using the catalog of TCR beta chain sequences. V and J gene assignment, in a later analysis, came from comparing TCR nucleotide sequences with IMGT/GENE-DB human TR gene sequences. Using the TCRdist pipeline, a later analysis assigned CDR3 sequences along with most-parsimonious VDJ recombination scenarios. In a later analysis, every TCR beta chain was defined by the combination of its CDR3 amino acid sequence and its V-gene family, and reads without a unique V-gene family were dropped. As a way to deal with suspected cross-contamination and a sequencing artifact, a later analysis dropped hundreds of nucleotide sequences that were highly shared and had low generation probability. A later analysis calculated a clonal expansion index for each public chain from normalized within-repertoire ranks of inferred template counts. A later analysis computed generation probabilities with a VDJ recombination model fitted to out-of-frame rearrangements, and checked the results against IGoR. In a later analysis, TCR-TCR, TCR-HLA and TCR-CMV co-occurrence was scored with hypergeometric tests, and a repertoire-size bias correction was applied to TCR pairs. A later analysis estimated false discovery rates by permuting HLA or CMV assignments 20 times. In a later analysis, co-occurring TCRs were grouped with DBSCAN, and TCRdist sequence similarity was added when clustering was performed within HLA-allele-positive subsets. Repertoires with fewer than 30,000 or more than 120,000 public chains, plus five repertoires with anomalous nucleotide sharing, were excluded from co-occurrence clustering. The source is immuneACCESS, and TCRdb retained only in-frame sequences with V and J called. Part of the clones is not carried over; for the studies checked, unresolved V genes explain less than half of this, and the remainder is unexplained. The V and J calls and clone size are taken from that table; D and trimming were inferred from the DNA. The sample table lists approximately 110,000 clones, less than 80% of them with a count of one. The top ten constitute less than 4.5% of the sample.

Taken from the germline V gene, the CDR1 and CDR2 loops are SGDLS and YYNGEE. Spanning cysteine to phenylalanine, the CDR3 consists of 15 amino acids. Kept here is only the CDR3 DNA, which spans 45 bases and is read in frame from base 1. V lost 3 bases and J lost 2 bases, and the count of bases not matched to a germline gene is 3. The cohort comprised around 700 healthy bone marrow donors. Cohort members were all nominally healthy when sampled, although unrecorded immune exposures were likely present. The donor tested CMV seropositive, placing the donor among the 290 or so seropositive members of the cohort. A peripheral blood sample was provided by each donor, and peripheral blood mononuclear cells were used for TCR beta sequencing. Genomic DNA extraction from the blood cell samples was performed with the Qiagen DNeasy Blood Extraction Kit.

The receptor was isolated from a man aged 30 to 39 in good health and CMV-seropositive. Sequencing used PBMCs. The chain is made from TRBV9 and TRBJ2-3; the junction holds 10 bases that match TRBD1. The CDR3 here reads CASSGQGAYTDTQYF. In nucleotides, the sequence is TGTGCCAGCAGCGGACAGGGGGCATACACAGATACGCAGTATTTT.